This record looks at one T cell receptor (beta chain) sequence and its context. The length of the CDR3 is 11 residues. V was shortened by 7 bases and J by 9 bases, with 10 bases between the two germline ends. The germline V gene encodes CDR1 KGHSY and CDR2 FQNENV. The source of the sample is a study of cytomegalovirus exposure and HLA in healthy donors. Use of 60 Vbeta and 13 Jbeta primers characterized the PCR. Measured with immunoSEQ multiplex PCR; TCRdb has only the in-frame clones, and not every one. The data contain around 92,000 clones, over 75% of them seen just once; the ten biggest clones take up approximately 1.3%.

The TCR comes from a girl aged 2-10 years in good health and CMV-seropositive. The sequencing sample was made of PBMCs. The genes are TRBV16 and TRBJ2-1; no clear D. The DNA for the CDR3 is TGTGCCAGCACCGAAAGGAGTGAGCAGTTCTTC. This encodes CASTERSEQFF.